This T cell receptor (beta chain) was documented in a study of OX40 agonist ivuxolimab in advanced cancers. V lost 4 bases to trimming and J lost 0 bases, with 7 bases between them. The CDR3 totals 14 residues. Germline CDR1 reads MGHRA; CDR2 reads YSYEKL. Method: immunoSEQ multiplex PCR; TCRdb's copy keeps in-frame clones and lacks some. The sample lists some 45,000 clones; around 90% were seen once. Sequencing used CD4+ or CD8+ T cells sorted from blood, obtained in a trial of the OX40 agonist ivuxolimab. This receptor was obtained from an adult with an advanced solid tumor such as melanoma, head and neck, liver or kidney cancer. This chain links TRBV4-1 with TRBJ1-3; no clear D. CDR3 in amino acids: CASSRIGSGNTIYF. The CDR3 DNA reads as TGCGCCAGCAGCCGCATAGGCTCTGGAAACACCATATATTTT.